One sample yielded the 11 T cell receptor beta chains listed below, sequenced in a study of blood T cells in healthy people across ages. A second about 7 to 11 cycle PCR used barcoded and J-beta primers. TCRdb processed the 5' RACE reads anew with MiXCR; each CDR3 protein has one entry. The sample lists approximately 350,000 distinct CDR3 sequences, over 45% seen once, with 51% in the top ten. Sequencing input: blood. The receptors here all came from a man between 60 and 75 years old in good health.

The V and J genes are TRBV6-2 or TRBV6-3 and TRBJ2-3; 7 bases are shared with TRBD2. The J segment lost 2 bases and the V segment lost 2 bases, leaving 7 bases of the junction unmatched. In germline, CDR1 is MNHEY, CDR2 SVGEGT. There are 16 residues in the CDR3. This CDR3 reads CASSYGLVDITDTQYF. DNA of the CDR3: TGTGCCAGCAGTTACGGACTAGTGGACATCACAGATACGCAGTATTTT.

This clonotype was picked up a small number of times. The chain couples TRBV7-2 to TRBJ1-2; TRBD1 agrees at 9 bases. V lost 2 bases to trimming and J lost 7 bases; unmatched junction nucleotides: 5. The CDR3 is 14 residues long. Germline loops: CDR1 SGHTA, CDR2 FQGNSA. In DNA, the CDR3 is TGTGCCAGCAGCTTATCGGGACAGGGTCGTGGCTACACCTTC. Residues: CASSLSGQGRGYTF.

Points on this clonotype: This may be a read error: a much more frequent sequence differs by one nucleotide. The chain is built from TRBV7-2 and TRBJ2-7; unclear D gene. Trimming removed 1 base at V and 2 bases at J, with 12 bases between. In germline, CDR1 is SGHTA, CDR2 FQGNSA. This CDR3 comprises 15 residues. The CDR3: CASSLGLTSTYEQYF. CDR3 nucleotide sequence: TGTGCCAGCAGCTTAGGACTGACATCCACCTACGAGCAGTACTTC.

This clonotype turned up a few times. The chain combines TRBV6-2 or TRBV6-3 with TRBJ2-7; D is unresolved. Trimming removed 0 bases from V and 7 bases from J, with 16 bases in between. The CDR3 is 15 residues long. The germline CDR1 and CDR2 sequences are MNHEY and SVGEGT. This CDR3 reads CASSYSTGPLVEQYF. CDR3 DNA sequence: TGTGCCAGCAGTTACTCGACCGGGCCGCTCGTGGAGCAGTACTTC.

The chain links TRBV12-3 or TRBV12-4 to TRBJ2-3; D remains unclear. V gave up 5 bases and J gave up 4 bases, with 10 bases separating them. CDR3 length: 13 residues. The CDR3 DNA is TGTGCCAGCAGTGTTGCGGATCCAGATACGCAGTATTTT. It specifies CASSVADPDTQYF.

The V call is TRBV15, the J call TRBJ2-3; D ambiguous. CDR3 length: 15 residues. V was shortened by 0 bases and J by 7 bases, with 14 bases between the two germline ends. The V gene's germline CDR1 is LNHNV and CDR2 YYDKDF (reference sequence). The DNA of the CDR3 is TGTGCCACCAGCAGAGATCGGATGGGTTCTAATACGCAGTATTTT. Translating gives CATSRDRMGSNTQYF.

This chain connects TRBV7-2 to TRBJ2-3; 13 bases align to TRBD2. J lost 1 base, V lost 7 bases, and 8 bases had no gene match. From germline, CDR1 is SGHTA and CDR2 FQGNSA. The CDR3 is made up of 17 amino acids. DNA of the CDR3: TGTGCCAGCACCCTCTGGACTAGCGGGGGCCGCACAGATACGCAGTATTTT. Protein: CASTLWTSGGRTDTQYF.

This clonotype has just a few counts. The chain employs TRBV5-1 and TRBJ1-6, with D perhaps matching TRBD1 (5 bases). Trimming took 0 bases from V and 9 from J, leaving 16 bases between them. Germline V gene lookup returns CDR1 SGHRS and CDR2 YFSETQ. The CDR3 is made up of 16 amino acids. CDR3 sequence: CASSLDRPGGSSPLHF. The CDR3 DNA is TGCGCCAGCAGCTTGGACAGGCCTGGGGGAAGTTCACCCCTCCACTTT.

This clonotype appeared many times. V is TRBV10-3 and J is TRBJ2-5, with 10 bases lining up with TRBD1. This CDR3 comprises 17 residues. The germline V gene encodes CDR1 ENHRY and CDR2 SYGVKD. The V segment lost 4 bases and the J segment 5 bases; nucleotides outside the gene matches: 13. CDR3 sequence (DNA): TGTGCCATCAGTGCCCTCCCCGGGACAGGGGCTGGCGAGACCCAGTACTTC. The encoded protein is CAISALPGTGAGETQYF.

This chain links TRBV2 with TRBJ2-5; 10 nucleotides align to TRBD2. Germline CDR1 reads SNHLY; CDR2 reads FYNNEI. The CDR3 has 17 residues. V lost 3 bases, J lost 2 bases, and 9 bases stayed unmatched. The CDR3 loop is CASSETGGLANQETQYF. CDR3 DNA: TGTGCCAGCAGTGAGACGGGGGGACTAGCGAATCAAGAGACCCAGTACTTC.

The V call is TRBV27, the J call TRBJ2-3; a possible D gene is TRBD2 (5 bases). Germline CDR1 is MNHEY and CDR2 is SMNVEV (reference sequence). CDR3 length: 15 residues. V was cut by 6 bases and J by 5 bases, with 18 bases left in between. CDR3 sequence: CASRAPDSEGDTQYF. CDR3 in DNA: TGTGCCAGCAGGGCACCGGACTCCGAGGGAGATACGCAGTATTTT.